Below, 24 T cell receptor beta chains from the same sample are listed, as sequenced in a study of blood T cell repertoires in COVID-19. Assay: immunoSEQ multiplex PCR; the TCRdb copy retains only in-frame clones and omits some. Seen here are approximately 350,000 clones, roughly 90% observed once, and the top ten hold 3%. Sequencing used peripheral blood. All receptors derive from a woman under 40 with COVID-19, enrolled during active disease.

The V gene is TRBV5-1, the J gene TRBJ1-2; D is unclear. The V gene lost 0 bases and the J gene lost 0 bases, with 6 bases spanning the gap. The V gene's germline CDR1 is SGHRS and CDR2 YFSETQ. The CDR3 has 14 amino acids. CDR3 DNA: TGCGCCAGCAGCTTGGACAGAGCTAACTATGGCTACACCTTC. It encodes CASSLDRANYGYTF. Based on the CDR3 plus reference TRBV5-1 and TRBJ1-2, the full variable domain is KAGVTQTPRYLIKTRGQQVTLSCSPISGHRSVSWYQQTPGQGLQFLFEYFSETQRNKGNFPGRFSGRQFSNSRSEMNVSTLELGDSALYLCASSLDRANYGYTFGSGTRLTVV.

V usage is TRBV7-2 and J usage is TRBJ2-5; TRBD1 matches at 9 bases. This CDR3 spans 13 amino acids. Germline V CDR1 and CDR2: SGHTA, FQGNSA. V trimming: 9 bases; J trimming: 7 bases; junction bases outside the gene matches: 9. CDR3 in amino acids: CASGDRVRVTQYF. Here the CDR3 DNA reads TGTGCCAGTGGGGACAGGGTGAGGGTGACCCAGTACTTC.

This chain joins TRBV24-1 and TRBJ2-6, with no clear D. Germline CDR1 KGHDR, CDR2 SFDVKD. V lost 5 bases and J lost 0, with 7 bases in between. The CDR3 is 15 residues long. CDR3 amino acids: CATSGALSGANVLTF. The CDR3 DNA reads as TGTGCCACCAGTGGAGCCCTCTCTGGGGCCAACGTCCTGACTTTC.

V usage is TRBV5-1 and J usage is TRBJ2-1; TRBD2 aligns across 8 bases. The CDR3 length is 17 residues. Trimming removed 0 bases from V and 3 bases from J; junction bases left unmatched: 8. The germline V gene encodes CDR1 SGHRS and CDR2 YFSETQ. The CDR3 DNA reads as TGCGCCAGCAGCTTGGCTGTGCAAAGCGGGGGCTACAATGAGCAGTTCTTC. It specifies CASSLAVQSGGYNEQFF.

This clone occurred once. The J gene is TRBJ2-3, the V gene TRBV24-1; 10 nucleotides agree with TRBD2. Trimming cost V 4 bases and J 3 bases; bases outside gene matches: 6. From germline, CDR1 is KGHDR and CDR2 SFDVKD. This CDR3 comprises 16 residues. The CDR3 region has the DNA TGTGCCACCAGTGAGGCTGGACTAGCGGTGACAGATACGCAGTATTTT. It specifies CATSEAGLAVTDTQYF.

This clone appeared once. The chain links TRBV7-8 to TRBJ1-5; 8 bases match TRBD1. CDR1 is SGHVS, CDR2 FQNEAQ, per germline. The V and J ends lost 3 bases and 7 bases, in that order; junction bases with no gene match: 11. CDR3 length: 16 residues. CDR3 in amino acids: CASSFGTGVFGQPQHF. DNA for the CDR3: TGTGCCAGCAGCTTTGGGACAGGAGTTTTTGGGCAGCCCCAGCATTTT.

The chain joins TRBV27 to TRBJ2-7, with 7 bases that match TRBD1. V was pared by 6 bases and J by 3 bases, with 5 bases of the junction left unmatched. Germline CDR1 MNHEY, CDR2 SMNVEV (reference sequence). CDR3 size: 13 residues. The CDR3 DNA follows: TGTGCCAGCAGGAGACAGGGATTCTACGAGCAGTACTTC. This codes for CASRRQGFYEQYF.

As to this clone: This CDR3 is also generated by other DNA sequences in the sample. The rearrangement uses TRBV20-1 and TRBJ1-2; D is undetermined. Trimming cost V 4 bases and J 2 bases, with 5 bases left between them. Looked up from germline, CDR1 is DFQATT and CDR2 is SNEGSKA (reference sequence). The CDR3 is made up of 11 amino acids. CDR3 residues: CSATPNYGYTF. The CDR3 DNA follows: TGCAGTGCTACCCCGAACTATGGCTACACCTTC.

The V call is TRBV30, the J call TRBJ2-7; 10 nucleotides match TRBD1. The CDR3 runs to 15 residues. The V gene's germline CDR1 is GTSNPN and CDR2 SVGIG (reference sequence). The trim removed 0 bases at V and 0 bases at J, leaving 2 bases unmatched. The CDR3 nucleotides are TGTGCCTGGAGTGTGGGACAGGGGAGCTCCTACGAGCAGTACGTC. This encodes CAWSVGQGSSYEQYV.

The chain combines TRBV7-2 with TRBJ2-5, with D possibly being TRBD2 (5 bases). The CDR3 runs to 13 residues. The V and J ends lost 6 bases and 4 bases respectively, with 12 bases between them. Germline V gene lookup returns CDR1 SGHTA and CDR2 FQGNSA. This CDR3 reads CASRLSGTETQYF. The CDR3 region has the DNA TGTGCCAGCAGACTGAGCGGAACAGAGACCCAGTACTTC.

The table lists this clone with a few counts. The gene calls are TRBV30 and TRBJ1-2; 10 positions match TRBD1. CDR1 and CDR2 (germline): GTSNPN, SVGIG (reference sequence). This CDR3 region has 12 residues. V lost 7 bases, J lost 4 bases, and 3 bases stayed unmatched. This CDR3 reads CAYRTGGYGYTF. The DNA of the CDR3 is TGTGCCTACCGGACAGGGGGCTATGGCTACACCTTC.

The rearrangement joins TRBV27 to TRBJ2-7; 9 bases agree with TRBD2. The CDR3 totals 13 residues. Germline V gene sequence: CDR1 MNHEY, CDR2 SMNVEV (reference sequence). Trimming cost V 6 bases and J 6 bases; bases outside gene matches: 6. DNA of the CDR3: TGTGCCAGCAGCCAGGGACTAGCAGGCGAGCAGTACTTC. Translated, it gives CASSQGLAGEQYF.

The genes are TRBV19 and TRBJ2-3; TRBD2 aligns across 7 bases. This CDR3 is built from 15 residues. Germline trimming cut 5 bases from V and 0 bases from J; bases unmatched to any gene: 5. Germline CDR1 is LNHDA and CDR2 is SQIVND (reference sequence). The DNA of the CDR3 is TGTGCCAGTAGTTTCGGGGGGTTGAGCACAGATACGCAGTATTTT. Translation gives CASSFGGLSTDTQYF.

In nucleotides, the CDR3 is TGTGCCAGCAGCGGCACTAGCGGGGGATTTGAGACCCAGTACTTC. Amino acids: CASSGTSGGFETQYF. The V gene is TRBV14, the J gene TRBJ2-5, with TRBD2 matching over 11 bases. Per the germline V gene, CDR1 is SGHDN and CDR2 is FVKESK. The CDR3 has 15 residues. J lost 5 bases, V lost 5 bases, and 7 bases had no gene match.

The J gene is TRBJ1-2, the V gene TRBV3-1 (or the pseudogene TRBV3-2), with TRBD1 matching 7 bases. Per germline, CDR1 LGHDT and CDR2 YNNKEL (reference sequence). The V and J ends lost 2 bases and 10 bases, in that order; junction bases with no gene match: 13. This CDR3 region has 15 residues. This CDR3 is CASSQTNRDSLLYTF. Here the CDR3 DNA reads TGTGCCAGCAGCCAAACGAACCGGGACAGCCTCCTCTACACCTTC.

The V call is TRBV2, the J call TRBJ2-3; unclear D gene. The CDR3 is made up of 15 amino acids. V lost 3 bases and J lost 0, with 10 bases in between. In germline, CDR1 is SNHLY, CDR2 FYNNEI. This CDR3 reads CASSDHGYSTDTQYF. CDR3 sequence (DNA): TGTGCCAGCAGTGACCACGGGTACAGCACAGATACGCAGTATTTT.

This sequence joins TRBV27 and TRBJ2-2; TRBD1 matches at 9 bases. V dropped 8 bases and J dropped 7; count of bases not matched to a gene: 11. Germline values: CDR1 MNHEY, CDR2 SMNVEV (reference sequence). The length of the CDR3 is 15 residues. The CDR3 DNA is TGTGCCAGCTGTAAGACAGGGGGACCGTTCGGGGAGCTGTTTTTT. Amino acids: CASCKTGGPFGELFF.

The chain uses TRBV4-3 and TRBJ1-5; 8 nucleotides align to TRBD1. J gave up 7 bases and V 2 bases, and 4 bases lay outside the gene matches. This CDR3 spans 14 amino acids. From germline, CDR1 is LGHNA and CDR2 YSLEER. The CDR3 nucleotides read TGCGCCAGCAGCCAAAACAGGGGGGGGCAGCCCCAGCATTTT. Its protein product is CASSQNRGGQPQHF.

This clone turned up a few times. The chain carries TRBV6-6 and TRBJ1-6, with D possibly matching TRBD1 (6 bases). In germline, CDR1 is MNHNY, CDR2 SVGAGI (reference sequence). The CDR3 consists of 15 residues. V was pared by 5 bases and J by 6 bases, with 14 bases between. Written as DNA, the CDR3 is TGTGCCAGCAGTGGTACGGGACACACTAATTCACCCCTCCACTTT. Translating gives CASSGTGHTNSPLHF.

The rearrangement links TRBV30 to TRBJ2-5; 10 bases line up with TRBD2. Germline loops: CDR1 GTSNPN, CDR2 SVGIG (reference sequence). After removal of 5 bases from V and 5 bases from J, the junction contained 11 bases not matched to a gene. The CDR3 runs 15 residues. DNA of the CDR3: TGTGCCTGGCGGTCCGGGACTAGCGTGTGGGAGACCCAGTACTTC. It is translated as CAWRSGTSVWETQYF.

The chain couples TRBV27 to TRBJ2-5; 14 bases align to TRBD2. Germline-derived CDR1 and CDR2 are MNHEY and SMNVEV (reference sequence). V lost 6 bases, J lost 5 bases, and 8 bases stayed unmatched. This CDR3 has 16 residues. The CDR3 here is CASSEGTSGGHETQYF. Here the CDR3 DNA reads TGTGCCAGCAGCGAGGGGACTAGCGGGGGTCACGAGACCCAGTACTTC.

The chain joins TRBV25-1 to TRBJ2-1; 11 nucleotides match TRBD1. Germline CDR1 reads MGHDK; CDR2 reads SYGVNS. V shed 4 bases, J shed 9 bases, and the junction held 8 bases outside the gene matches. The CDR3 extends over 15 amino acids. Here the CDR3 DNA reads TGTGCCAGCAGTGGGCTGGACAGGGGGCTGGGTGAGCAGTTCTTC. It translates to CASSGLDRGLGEQFF.

The rearrangement joins TRBV18 to TRBJ1-4, with 10 positions matching TRBD1. This CDR3 spans 17 amino acids. J gave up 8 bases and V 1 base, and 10 bases lay outside the gene matches. Germline CDR1 KGHSH, CDR2 LQKENI. Here the CDR3 DNA reads TGTGCCAGCTCACCACAATCGCGACAGGGGGCAGCAGAAAAACTGTTTTTT. This translates into CASSPQSRQGAAEKLFF.

Concerning this clone itself: Other DNA sequences in the sample encode the same CDR3. The rearrangement links TRBV6-4 to TRBJ1-5; D gene uncertain. Looked up from germline, CDR1 is MRHNA and CDR2 is SNTAGT. The CDR3 length is 13 residues. V was trimmed by 3 bases and J by 3 bases, leaving 6 bases between them. The CDR3 DNA is TGTGCCAGCAGTGAGCAGGTCAATCAGCCCCAGCATTTT. It translates to CASSEQVNQPQHF.